Detailed here is one T cell receptor beta chain. Sequenced by immunoSEQ multiplex PCR; TCRdb stores in-frame clones only, minus some. The sample records some 89,000 clones, around nine tenths being singletons. The sample is drawn from a study of blood T cell repertoires in COVID-19. For the study at large: PBMCs, B-cell-depleted T cells, or T cells provided the cDNA or gDNA that made up the material.

The CDR3 is 17 amino acids. Sequenced: peripheral blood. The chain recombines TRBV21-1 with TRBJ1-2; the DNA was not used to check the table's D call, TRBD1. TRBV21-1 is deemed a pseudogene. This sequence originates from a human donor in a cohort sampled during active COVID-19. The CDR3 DNA reads TGTGCCAGCAGCAAAGCCCACAGGGGGCCTTACCTTTATGGCTACACCTTC. Protein product: CASSKAHRGPYLYGYTF.